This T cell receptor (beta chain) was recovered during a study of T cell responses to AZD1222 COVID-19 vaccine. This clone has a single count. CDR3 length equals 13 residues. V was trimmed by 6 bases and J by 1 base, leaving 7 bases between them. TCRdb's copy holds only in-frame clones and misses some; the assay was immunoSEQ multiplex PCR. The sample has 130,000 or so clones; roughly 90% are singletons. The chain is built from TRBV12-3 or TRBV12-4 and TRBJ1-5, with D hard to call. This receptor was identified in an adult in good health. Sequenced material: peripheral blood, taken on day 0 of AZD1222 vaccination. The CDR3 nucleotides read TGTGCCAGCAGACCTGACAGCAATCAGCCCCAGCATTTT. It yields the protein CASRPDSNQPQHF.